This T cell receptor beta chain was captured by sequencing in a study of blood T cell repertoires in COVID-19. The CDR3 extends over 15 amino acids. V was pared by 0 bases and J by 1 base, with 0 bases of the junction left unmatched. Germline assignment: CDR1 MNHEY and CDR2 SVGEGT. Sequencing used immunoSEQ multiplex PCR; TCRdb keeps in-frame clones, though not all of them. The sample contains some 250,000 clones, around nine tenths of which appear only once. Individuals drawn from about two dozen US areas were roughly 18 to 89 years old. Donors in Cohort 3 counted as recovered after two negative PCRs, clearance, or symptom resolution.

The material sequenced was PBMCs or T cells enriched from blood (not recorded which). The chain uses TRBV6-2 or TRBV6-3 and TRBJ2-4; the match to TRBD1 covers 7 bases. The source of this sequence is a man between 40 and 49 years old who had recovered from COVID-19. CDR3: CASSYSDRAKNIQYF. In DNA form, the CDR3 reads TGTGCCAGCAGTTACTCGGACAGGGCCAAAAACATTCAGTACTTC.